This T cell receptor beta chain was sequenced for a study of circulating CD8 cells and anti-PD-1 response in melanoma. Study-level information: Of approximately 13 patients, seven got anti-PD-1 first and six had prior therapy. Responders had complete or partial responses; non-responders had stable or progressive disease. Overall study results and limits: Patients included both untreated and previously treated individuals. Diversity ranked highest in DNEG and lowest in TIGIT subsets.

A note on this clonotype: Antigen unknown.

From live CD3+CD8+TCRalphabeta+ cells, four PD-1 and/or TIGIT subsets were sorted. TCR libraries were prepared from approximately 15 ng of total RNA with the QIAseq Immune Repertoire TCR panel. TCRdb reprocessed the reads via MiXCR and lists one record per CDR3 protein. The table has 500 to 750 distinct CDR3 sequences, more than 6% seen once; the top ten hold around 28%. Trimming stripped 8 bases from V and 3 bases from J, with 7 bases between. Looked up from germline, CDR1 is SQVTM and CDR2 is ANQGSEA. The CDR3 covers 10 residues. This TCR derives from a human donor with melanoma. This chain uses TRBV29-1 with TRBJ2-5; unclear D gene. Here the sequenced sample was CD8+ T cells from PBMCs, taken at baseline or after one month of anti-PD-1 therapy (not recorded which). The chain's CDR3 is CSHFEETQYF. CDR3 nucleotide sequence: TGCAGCCACTTCGAAGAGACCCAGTACTTC.